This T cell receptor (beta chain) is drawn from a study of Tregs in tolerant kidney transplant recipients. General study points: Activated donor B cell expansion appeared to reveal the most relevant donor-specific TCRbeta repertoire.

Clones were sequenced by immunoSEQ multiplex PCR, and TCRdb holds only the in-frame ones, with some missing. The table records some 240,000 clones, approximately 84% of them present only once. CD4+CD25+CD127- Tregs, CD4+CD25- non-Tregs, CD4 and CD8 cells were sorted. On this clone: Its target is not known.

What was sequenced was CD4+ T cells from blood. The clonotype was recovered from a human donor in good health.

CDR3: CACDRSEQFF. The CDR3, as DNA: TGTGCCTGTGATAGGAGTGAGCAGTTCTTC. This chain joins TRBV30 and TRBJ2-1, with D unresolved. This CDR3 is 10 amino acids long. V lost 6 bases, J lost 9 bases, and 9 bases lay in between. The germline V gene encodes CDR1 GTSNPN and CDR2 SVGIG (reference sequence). The whole variable domain, filled in from reference TRBV30 and TRBJ2-1, reads SQTIHQWPATLVQPVGSPLSLECTVEGTSNPNLYWYRQAAGRGLQLLFYSVGIGQISSEVPQNLSASRPQDRQFILSSKKLLLSDSGFYLCACDRSEQFFGPGTRLTVL.